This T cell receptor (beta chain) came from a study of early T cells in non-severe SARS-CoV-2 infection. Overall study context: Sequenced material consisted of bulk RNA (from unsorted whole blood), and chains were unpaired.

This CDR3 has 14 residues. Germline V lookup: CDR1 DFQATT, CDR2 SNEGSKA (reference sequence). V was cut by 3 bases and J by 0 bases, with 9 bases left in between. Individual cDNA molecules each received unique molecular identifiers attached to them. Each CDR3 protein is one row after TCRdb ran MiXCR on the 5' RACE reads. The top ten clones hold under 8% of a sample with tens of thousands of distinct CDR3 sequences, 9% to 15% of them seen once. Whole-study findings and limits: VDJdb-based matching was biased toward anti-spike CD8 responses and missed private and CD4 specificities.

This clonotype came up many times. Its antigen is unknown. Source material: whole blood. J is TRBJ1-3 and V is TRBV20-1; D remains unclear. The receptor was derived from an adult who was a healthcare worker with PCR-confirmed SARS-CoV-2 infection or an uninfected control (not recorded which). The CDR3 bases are TGCAGTGCTAGGAGAGTCCTCTCTGGAAACACCATATATTTT. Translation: CSARRVLSGNTIYF.